These 12 T cell receptor beta chains were all obtained from the same sample, sequenced in a study of shared clonotypes between healthy human individuals. Measured with immunoSEQ multiplex PCR; TCRdb has only the in-frame clones, and not every one. The profile shows about 2 million clones, just under 95% of them singletons. Naive CD8 populations comprised CD45RO-negative cells positively selected for CCR7, excluding terminally differentiated effector memory CD45RA+ cells. Sequenced input: naive CD8+ T cells sorted from blood. The receptors were gathered from a young man in good health.

The rearrangement links TRBV13 to TRBJ2-3; 10 bases agree with TRBD2. The CDR3 has 14 amino acids. V lost 5 bases and J lost 4; bases outside the gene matches: 3. CDR1 and CDR2 from the germline V gene are PRHDT and FYEKMQ (reference sequence). The CDR3 loop reads CASSPGTSADTQYF. CDR3 nucleotide sequence: TGTGCCAGCAGCCCCGGGACTAGCGCAGATACGCAGTATTTT.

A single count supports this clone. CDR3 residues: CASSLADRGIENGYTF. The CDR3 bases are TGTGCCAGCAGCTTAGCGGACAGGGGGATTGAGAATGGCTACACCTTC. J is TRBJ1-2 and V is TRBV7-6; 10 nucleotides align to TRBD1. The CDR3 length is 16 residues. V dropped 0 bases and J dropped 6; count of bases not matched to a gene: 7. Germline loops: CDR1 SGHVS, CDR2 FNYEAQ.

The genes are TRBV5-6 and TRBJ2-1; 11 positions agree with TRBD2. The CDR3 runs 13 residues. CDR1 SGHDT and CDR2 YYEEEE come from the germline V gene. J lost 11 bases, V lost 4 bases, and 5 bases had no gene match. The CDR3 here is CASSGTSGFKQFF. DNA for the CDR3: TGTGCCAGCAGCGGGACTAGCGGCTTTAAGCAGTTCTTC.

The chain uses TRBV7-9 and TRBJ2-1; D is uncertain. This CDR3 contains 14 residues. The V end was cut by 5 bases, the J end by 3 bases, with 11 bases between. Germline loops: CDR1 SEHNR, CDR2 FQNEAQ (reference sequence). In DNA, the CDR3 is TGTGCCAGCAGCCCCCCGGATTACTACAATGAGCAGTTCTTC. Its translation: CASSPPDYYNEQFF. Combining the CDR3 with reference TRBV7-9 and TRBJ2-1 gives the whole variable domain DTGVSQNPRHKITKRGQNVTFRCDPISEHNRLYWYRQTLGQGPEFLTYFQNEAQLEKSRLLSDRFSAERPKGSFSTLEIQRTEQGDSAMYLCASSPPDYYNEQFFGPGTRLTVL.

The chain uses TRBV18 and TRBJ2-7; D might be TRBD2 (5 bases). Germline V lookup: CDR1 KGHSH, CDR2 LQKENI. CDR3 size: 14 residues. With 3 bases removed from V and 3 bases from J, the gap between germline ends came to 12 bases. The CDR3 region is CASSPERDGYEQYF. CDR3 DNA sequence: TGTGCCAGCTCACCGGAGAGGGATGGCTACGAGCAGTACTTC.

The chain carries TRBV6-6 and TRBJ2-7, with a possible D match to TRBD1 (5 bases). The V end lost 5 bases, the J end lost 0 bases, and 11 bases lay between the germline ends. CDR3 size: 14 residues. Germline V lookup: CDR1 MNHNY, CDR2 SVGAGI (reference sequence). The chain's CDR3 is CASSETVGSYEQYF. For the CDR3, the DNA is TGTGCCAGCAGTGAGACAGTGGGCTCCTACGAGCAGTACTTC.

This chain connects TRBV6-5 to TRBJ2-1; TRBD2 matches 13 bases. Losses at the gene ends were 6 bases for V and 9 bases for J; bases not matched to a gene: 5. This CDR3 comprises 14 residues. Germline CDR1 is MNHEY and CDR2 is SVGAGI. This CDR3 reads CASSSGTSGAEQFF. The CDR3 nucleotides are TGTGCCAGCAGCTCCGGGACTAGCGGGGCTGAGCAGTTCTTC.

This chain's CDR3 is CASSFEGQGVKETQYF. As DNA, the CDR3 is TGCGCCAGCAGCTTTGAAGGACAGGGGGTAAAAGAGACCCAGTACTTC. The chain recombines TRBV5-1 with TRBJ2-5, with 10 bases aligning to TRBD1. V lost 2 bases and J lost 3; bases outside the gene matches: 7. The germline V gene encodes CDR1 SGHRS and CDR2 YFSETQ. The CDR3 totals 16 residues.

The gene calls are TRBV18 and TRBJ1-4; 7 nucleotides match TRBD1. V gave up 6 bases and J gave up 0 bases; unmatched junction bases: 10. Germline V CDR1 and CDR2: KGHSH, LQKENI. The CDR3 spans 17 residues. The CDR3 protein is CASSPNWDSATNEKLFF. The CDR3 DNA reads as TGTGCCAGCTCTCCAAATTGGGACAGCGCAACTAATGAAAAACTGTTTTTT.

The CDR3 nucleotides are TGTGCCATCAGTGGACTAGCGGGGGGTAGCACAGATACGCAGTATTTT. It is translated as CAISGLAGGSTDTQYF. This chain uses TRBV10-3 with TRBJ2-3; 13 bases fit TRBD2. The CDR3 totals 16 residues. Germline V gene sequence: CDR1 ENHRY, CDR2 SYGVKD. The junction had 1 base not matched to a gene; V was cut back by 4 bases and J by 0 bases.

The rearrangement joins TRBV7-9 to TRBJ2-3, with D tentatively TRBD2 (5 bases). V was cut by 8 bases and J by 1 base, with 10 bases left in between. The CDR3 is 13 residues long. CDR1 SEHNR and CDR2 FQNEAQ come from the germline V gene (reference sequence). CDR3 sequence (DNA): TGTGCCAGCGGAGGAGGAGGCACAGATACGCAGTATTTT. It codes for CASGGGGTDTQYF.

The chain combines TRBV4-1 with TRBJ2-7; D is ambiguous. V was trimmed by 4 bases and J by 3 bases, leaving 16 bases between them. This CDR3 has 15 residues. The V gene's germline CDR1 is MGHRA and CDR2 YSYEKL. In DNA form, the CDR3 reads TGCGCCAGCAGCCCGGACCCTTCTCCTTACTACGAGCAGTACTTC. It encodes CASSPDPSPYYEQYF.